This T cell receptor (beta chain) was sequenced for a study of blood T cell repertoires in COVID-19. V was trimmed by 8 bases and J by 4 bases, leaving 12 bases between them. The length of the CDR3 is 14 residues. Germline CDR1 MNHEY, CDR2 SVGAGI. The authors' processing: Amplification of reference gene primers was used by the study to estimate nucleated cell counts. Profiling relied on immunoSEQ multiplex PCR, and the TCRdb table lists in-frame clones only, not all of them. That table gives V, J and clone size, and the DNA gave D and trimming. The sample lists roughly 68,000 clones, about four fifths occurring once.

Sequencing used PBMCs or T cells enriched from blood (not recorded which). The rearrangement links TRBV6-5 to TRBJ2-6, with D hard to call. The origin of this receptor is a woman in her thirties or forties with acute COVID-19. The CDR3 region has the DNA TGTGCCAGCTCGTCGAGTTGGGGGGCCAACGTCCTGACTTTC. Its translation: CASSSSWGANVLTF.